The entry below gives a single T cell receptor (beta chain) sequence along with its context. Use of 60 Vbeta and 13 Jbeta primers characterized the PCR. Sequencing was performed with immunoSEQ multiplex PCR; in TCRdb, only in-frame clones are kept and a portion is missing. The sample holds 100,000 to 150,000 clones, 83% seen once. CDR3 length: 11 residues. Germline lookup yields CDR1 DFQATT and CDR2 SNEGSKA (reference sequence). V lost 4 bases and J 4 bases, leaving 8 bases between the germline ends. This sample is drawn from a study of cytomegalovirus exposure and HLA in healthy donors. The chain carries TRBV20-1 and TRBJ2-7, with D unresolved. Sequencing was carried out using PBMCs. This sequence was found in a woman aged 40 to 50 in good health and CMV-seropositive. The CDR3 sequence is CSATTSYEQYF. DNA for the CDR3: TGCAGTGCTACAACTTCTTACGAGCAGTACTTC.